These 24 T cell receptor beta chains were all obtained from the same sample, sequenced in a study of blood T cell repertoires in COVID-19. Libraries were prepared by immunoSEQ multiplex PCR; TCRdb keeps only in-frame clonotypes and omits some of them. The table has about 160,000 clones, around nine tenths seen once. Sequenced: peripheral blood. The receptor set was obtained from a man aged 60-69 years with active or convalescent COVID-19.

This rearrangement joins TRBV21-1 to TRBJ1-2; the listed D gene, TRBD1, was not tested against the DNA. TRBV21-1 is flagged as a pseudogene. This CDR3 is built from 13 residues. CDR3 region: CASSSDRYYGYTF. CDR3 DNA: TGTGCCAGCAGTTCAGACAGGTACTATGGCTACACCTTC.

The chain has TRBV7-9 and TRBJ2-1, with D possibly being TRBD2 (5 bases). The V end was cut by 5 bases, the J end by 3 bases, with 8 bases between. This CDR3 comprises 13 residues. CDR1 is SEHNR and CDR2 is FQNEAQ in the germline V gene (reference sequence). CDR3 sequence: CASSVGVYNEQFF. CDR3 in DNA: TGTGCCAGCAGCGTGGGAGTCTACAATGAGCAGTTCTTC.

The CDR3 DNA sequence: TGTGCCAGCAGTGAAGTAGGACAGGGGAGTAGTGAGCAGTTCTTC. Its translation is CASSEVGQGSSEQFF. The gene calls are TRBV6-1 and TRBJ2-1, with 9 nucleotides matching TRBD1. The CDR3 covers 15 residues. V trimming: 1 base; J trimming: 9 bases; junction bases outside the gene matches: 7. Germline loops: CDR1 MNHNS, CDR2 SASEGT.

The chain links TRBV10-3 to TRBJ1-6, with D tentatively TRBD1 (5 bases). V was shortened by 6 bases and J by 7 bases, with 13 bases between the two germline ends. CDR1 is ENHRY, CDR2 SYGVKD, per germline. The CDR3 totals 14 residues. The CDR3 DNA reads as TGTGCCATCAGGGGGGGAACGGGAAATTCACCCCTCCACTTT. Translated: CAIRGGTGNSPLHF.

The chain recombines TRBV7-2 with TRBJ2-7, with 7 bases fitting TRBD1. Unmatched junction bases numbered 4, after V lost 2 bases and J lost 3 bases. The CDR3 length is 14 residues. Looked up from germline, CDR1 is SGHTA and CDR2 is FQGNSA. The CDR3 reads CASSLRQGYYEQYF. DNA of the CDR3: TGTGCCAGCAGCTTACGACAGGGCTACTACGAGCAGTACTTC.

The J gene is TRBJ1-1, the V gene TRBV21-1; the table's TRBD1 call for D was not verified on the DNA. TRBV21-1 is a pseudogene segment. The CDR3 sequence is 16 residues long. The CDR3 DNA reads TGTGCCAGCAGCAACCGGGACACAACCATGAACACTGAAGCTTTCTTT. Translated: CASSNRDTTMNTEAFF.

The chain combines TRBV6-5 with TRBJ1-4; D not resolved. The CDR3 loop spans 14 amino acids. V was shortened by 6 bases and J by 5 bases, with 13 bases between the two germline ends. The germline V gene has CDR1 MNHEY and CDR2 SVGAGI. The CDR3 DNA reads TGTGCCAGCAGACCGGGTGATTTAAATGAAAAACTGTTTTTT. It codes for CASRPGDLNEKLFF.

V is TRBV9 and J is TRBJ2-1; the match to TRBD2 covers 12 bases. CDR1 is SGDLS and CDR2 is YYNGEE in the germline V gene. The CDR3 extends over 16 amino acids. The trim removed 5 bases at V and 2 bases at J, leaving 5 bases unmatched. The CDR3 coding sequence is TGTGCCAGCAGAGCTTCTAGCGGGAGGGCCTACAATGAGCAGTTCTTC. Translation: CASRASSGRAYNEQFF. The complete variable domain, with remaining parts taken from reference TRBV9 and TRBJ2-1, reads DSGVTQTPKHLITATGQRVTLRCSPRSGDLSVYWYQQSLDQGLQFLIQYYNGEERAKGNILERFSAQQFPDLHSELNLSSLELGDSALYFCASRASSGRAYNEQFFGPGTRLTVL.

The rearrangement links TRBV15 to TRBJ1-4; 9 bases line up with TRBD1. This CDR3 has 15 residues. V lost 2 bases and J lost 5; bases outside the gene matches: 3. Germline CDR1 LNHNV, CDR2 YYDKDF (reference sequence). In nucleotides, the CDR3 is TGTGCCACCAGCAGAACCGGGACAGGGAATGAAAAACTGTTTTTT. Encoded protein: CATSRTGTGNEKLFF.

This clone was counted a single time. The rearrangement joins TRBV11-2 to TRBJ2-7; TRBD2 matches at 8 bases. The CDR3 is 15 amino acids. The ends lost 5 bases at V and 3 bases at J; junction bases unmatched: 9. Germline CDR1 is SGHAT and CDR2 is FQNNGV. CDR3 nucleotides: TGTGCCAGCAGCCCAATAGCGGGATCCCTCTACGAGCAGTACTTC. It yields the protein CASSPIAGSLYEQYF.

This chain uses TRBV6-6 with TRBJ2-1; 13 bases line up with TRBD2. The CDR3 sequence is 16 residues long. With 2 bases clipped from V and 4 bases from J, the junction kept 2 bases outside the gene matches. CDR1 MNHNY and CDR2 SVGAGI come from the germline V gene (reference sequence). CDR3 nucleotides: TGTGCCAGCAGTTACACGACTAGCGGGGGGTACAATGAGCAGTTCTTC. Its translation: CASSYTTSGGYNEQFF.

Written as DNA, the CDR3 is TGTGCCAGCAGTTACACGAGCGCAGGGATTAATTCACCCCTCCACTTT. Translation gives CASSYTSAGINSPLHF. This sequence joins TRBV6-6 and TRBJ1-6, with D possibly matching TRBD1 (5 bases). Germline CDR1 and CDR2: MNHNY and SVGAGI (reference sequence). V lost 2 bases to trimming and J lost 6 bases, with 14 bases between them. The CDR3 contains 16 residues.

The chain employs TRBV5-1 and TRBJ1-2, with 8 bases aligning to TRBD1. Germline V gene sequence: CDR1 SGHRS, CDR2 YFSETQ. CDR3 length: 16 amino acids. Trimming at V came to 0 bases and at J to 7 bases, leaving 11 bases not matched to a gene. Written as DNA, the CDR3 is TGCGCCAGCAGCTTGGAAGACAGGGGTCGAGGGGGTGGCTACACCTTC. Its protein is CASSLEDRGRGGGYTF.

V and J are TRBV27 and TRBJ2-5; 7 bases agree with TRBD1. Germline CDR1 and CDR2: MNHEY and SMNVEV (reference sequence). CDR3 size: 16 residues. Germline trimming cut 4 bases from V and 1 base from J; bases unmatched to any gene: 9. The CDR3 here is CASSSLGTDFQETQYF. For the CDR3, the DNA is TGTGCCAGCAGTTCCTTGGGGACAGACTTCCAAGAGACCCAGTACTTC.

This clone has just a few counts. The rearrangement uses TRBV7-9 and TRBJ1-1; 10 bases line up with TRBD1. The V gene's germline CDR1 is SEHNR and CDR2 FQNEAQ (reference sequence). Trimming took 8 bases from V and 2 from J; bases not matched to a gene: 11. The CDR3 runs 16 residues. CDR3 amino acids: CASVRQGAVPNTEAFF. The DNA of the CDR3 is TGTGCCAGCGTTAGACAGGGGGCTGTGCCAAACACTGAAGCTTTCTTT.

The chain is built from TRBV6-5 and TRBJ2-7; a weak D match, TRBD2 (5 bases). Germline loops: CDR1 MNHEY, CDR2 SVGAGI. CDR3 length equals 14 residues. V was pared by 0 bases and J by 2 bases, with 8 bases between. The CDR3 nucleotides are TGTGCCAGCAGTTACTCGGGCGGGCCCTACGAGCAGTACTTC. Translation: CASSYSGGPYEQYF.

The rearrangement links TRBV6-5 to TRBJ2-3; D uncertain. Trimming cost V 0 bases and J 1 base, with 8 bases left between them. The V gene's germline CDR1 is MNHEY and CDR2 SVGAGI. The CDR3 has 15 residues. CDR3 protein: CASSYSGQGTDTQYF. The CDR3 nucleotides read TGTGCCAGCAGTTACTCGGGCCAGGGCACAGATACGCAGTATTTT.

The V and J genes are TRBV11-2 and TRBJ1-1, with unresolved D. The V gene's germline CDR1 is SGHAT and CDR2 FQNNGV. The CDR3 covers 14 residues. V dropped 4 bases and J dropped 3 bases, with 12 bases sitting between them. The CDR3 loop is CASSYFVPDTEAFF. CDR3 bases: TGTGCCAGCAGCTATTTCGTTCCGGACACTGAAGCTTTCTTT.

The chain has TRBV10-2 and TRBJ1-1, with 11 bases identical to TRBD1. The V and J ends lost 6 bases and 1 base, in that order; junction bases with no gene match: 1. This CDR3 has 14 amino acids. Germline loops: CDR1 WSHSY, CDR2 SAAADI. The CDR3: CASRDRGRNTEAFF. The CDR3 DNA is TGCGCCAGCAGGGACAGGGGGCGGAACACTGAAGCTTTCTTT.

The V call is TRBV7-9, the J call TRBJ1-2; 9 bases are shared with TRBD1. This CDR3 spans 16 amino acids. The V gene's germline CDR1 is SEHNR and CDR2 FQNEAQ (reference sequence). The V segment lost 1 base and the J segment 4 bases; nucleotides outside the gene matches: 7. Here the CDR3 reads CASSLEGTGNGYGYTF. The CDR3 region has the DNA TGTGCCAGCAGCTTAGAGGGGACAGGGAATGGCTATGGCTACACCTTC.

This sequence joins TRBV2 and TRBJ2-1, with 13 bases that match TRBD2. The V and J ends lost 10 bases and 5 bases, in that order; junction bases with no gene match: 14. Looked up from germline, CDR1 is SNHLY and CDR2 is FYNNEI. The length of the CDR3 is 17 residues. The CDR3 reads CAISRGLAGEGHNEQFF. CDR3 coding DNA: TGTGCCATTTCACGTGGACTAGCGGGAGAGGGGCACAATGAGCAGTTCTTC.

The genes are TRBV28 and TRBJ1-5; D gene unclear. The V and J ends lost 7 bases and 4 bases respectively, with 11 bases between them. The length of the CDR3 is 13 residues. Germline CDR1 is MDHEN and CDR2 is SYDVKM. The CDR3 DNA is TGTGCCAGCATACAGCAGCCGAATCAGCCCCAGCATTTT. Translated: CASIQQPNQPQHF.

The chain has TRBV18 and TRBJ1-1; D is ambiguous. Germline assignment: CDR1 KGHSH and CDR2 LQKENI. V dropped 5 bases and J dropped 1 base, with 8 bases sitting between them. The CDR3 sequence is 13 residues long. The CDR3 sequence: CASSSDQNTEAFF. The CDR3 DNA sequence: TGTGCCAGCTCAAGCGACCAGAACACTGAAGCTTTCTTT.

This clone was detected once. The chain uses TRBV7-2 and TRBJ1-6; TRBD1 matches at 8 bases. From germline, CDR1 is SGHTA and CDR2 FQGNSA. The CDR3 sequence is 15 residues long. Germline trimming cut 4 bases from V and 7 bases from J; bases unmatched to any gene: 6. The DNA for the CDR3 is TGTGCCAGCAGCTCCCTAGGACAGGGAAATTCACCCCTCCACTTT. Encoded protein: CASSSLGQGNSPLHF. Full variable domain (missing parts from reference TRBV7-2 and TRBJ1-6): GAGVSQSPSNKVTEKGKDVELRCDPISGHTALYWYRQSLGQGLEFLIYFQGNSAPDKSGLPSDRFSAERTGGSVSTLTIQRTQQEDSAVYLCASSSLGQGNSPLHFGNGTRLTVT.